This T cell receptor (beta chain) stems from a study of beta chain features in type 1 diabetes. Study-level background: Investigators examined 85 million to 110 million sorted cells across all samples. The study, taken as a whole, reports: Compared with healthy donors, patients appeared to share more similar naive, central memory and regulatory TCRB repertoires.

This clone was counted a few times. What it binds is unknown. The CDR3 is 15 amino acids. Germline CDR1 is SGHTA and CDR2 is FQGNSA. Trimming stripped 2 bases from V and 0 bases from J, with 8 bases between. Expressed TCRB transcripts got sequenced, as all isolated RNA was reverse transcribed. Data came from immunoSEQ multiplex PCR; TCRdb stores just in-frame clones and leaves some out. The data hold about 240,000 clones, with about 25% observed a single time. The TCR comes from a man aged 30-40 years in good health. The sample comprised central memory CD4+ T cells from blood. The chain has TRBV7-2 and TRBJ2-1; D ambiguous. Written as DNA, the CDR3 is TGTGCCAGCAGCTTATCGCACAGCTCCTACAATGAGCAGTTCTTC. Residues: CASSLSHSSYNEQFF.